The sequence of this T cell receptor beta chain was determined in a study of blood T cell repertoires in COVID-19. The protocol was immunoSEQ multiplex PCR, while the TCRdb copy is restricted to in-frame clones and leaves out a portion. The sample shows 80,000 to 85,000 clones, around nine tenths of them seen only once. CDR1 is LNHDA, CDR2 SQIVND, per germline (reference sequence). Trimming at V came to 5 bases and at J to 7 bases, leaving 13 bases not matched to a gene. The CDR3 sequence is 16 residues long. The V gene is TRBV19, the J gene TRBJ1-5; 8 bases are a match to TRBD1. This sequence originates from a woman aged 80 or over with acute or convalescent COVID-19. Sequencing used peripheral blood. This CDR3 is CASSPPGRGREQPQHF. The CDR3, as DNA: TGTGCCAGTAGTCCTCCGGGCAGGGGGCGCGAACAGCCCCAGCATTTT. Variable domain in full (rest from reference TRBV19 and TRBJ1-5): DGGITQSPKYLFRKEGQNVTLSCEQNLNHDAMYWYRQDPGQGLRLIYYSQIVNDFQKGDIAEGYSVSREKKESFPLTVTSAQKNPTAFYLCASSPPGRGREQPQHFGDGTRLSIL.